The 8 T cell receptor beta chains below were found in one sample sequenced in a study of blood T cell repertoires in COVID-19 (dated by TCRdb to the early 2020s). Libraries came from the immunoSEQ multiplex PCR assay. Imported from immuneACCESS, the table was reduced by TCRdb to in-frame sequences with V and J called. These copies leave out some clones; in studies compared against another copy, an unresolved V gene accounts for under half, and the cause of the remainder is not known. For this sample there are about 130,000 clones; about four fifths appear just once. The ten most abundant clones make up 15% to 20% of the sample. Source material: PBMCs or T cells enriched from blood (not recorded which). The receptors were sampled from a man aged 25 to 40 who had recovered from COVID-19.

The rearrangement links TRBV6-1 to TRBJ2-5; 16 nucleotides align to TRBD2. Germline CDR1 MNHNS, CDR2 SASEGT. Trimming cost V 6 bases and J 5 bases; bases outside gene matches: 24. The CDR3 covers 22 residues. The CDR3 sequence is CASREPGQGLAGLAGGRETQYF. In DNA, the CDR3 is TGTGCCAGCAGGGAACCGGGACAGGGCTTGGCGGGACTAGCGGGAGGGAGGGAGACCCAGTACTTC.

The chain's CDR3 is CASSSDRWAEAFF. DNA for the CDR3: TGTGCCAGCAGCTCGGACAGGTGGGCTGAAGCTTTCTTT. V and J are TRBV11-2 and TRBJ1-1; 7 bases match TRBD1. The ends lost 4 bases at V and 6 bases at J; junction bases unmatched: 5. The germline CDR1 and CDR2 sequences are SGHAT and FQNNGV. The CDR3 extends over 13 amino acids.

The chain uses TRBV5-5 and TRBJ1-5, with a weak D call TRBD1 (6 bases). Germline V gene data show CDR1 as SGHKS and CDR2 as YYEKEE (reference sequence). V was clipped by 0 bases and J by 6 bases, with 10 bases between them. The CDR3 is 14 amino acids. The CDR3 region is CASSLATGLQPQHF. CDR3 DNA sequence: TGTGCCAGCAGCTTGGCAACAGGGCTTCAGCCCCAGCATTTT.

The CDR3 spells CAISGPAGTENTEAFF. The CDR3 region has the DNA TGTGCCATCAGTGGGCCGGCCGGGACAGAGAACACTGAAGCTTTCTTT. The chain recombines TRBV10-3 with TRBJ1-1; 7 positions agree with TRBD1. CDR1 is ENHRY, CDR2 SYGVKD, per germline. This CDR3 contains 16 residues. Trimming removed 4 bases from V and 1 base from J; junction bases left unmatched: 9.

J is TRBJ2-1 and V is TRBV7-9, with D possibly TRBD2 on 6 matching bases. Germline CDR1 reads SEHNR; CDR2 reads FQNEAQ (reference sequence). V was shortened by 5 bases and J by 5 bases, with 19 bases between the two germline ends. This CDR3 is 16 amino acids long. In DNA form, the CDR3 reads TGTGCCAGCAGCCCTCCCTCAGCGGGCCTGAACAATGAGCAGTTCTTC. Translating it yields CASSPPSAGLNNEQFF.

This rearrangement joins TRBV6-1 to TRBJ1-3; D ambiguous. V shed 0 bases and J shed 2 bases, with 8 bases lying between them. CDR1 is MNHNS, CDR2 SASEGT, per germline. The CDR3 is 15 residues long. The CDR3 DNA is TGTGCCAGCAGTGAAGCCCGGGGTCCTGGAAACACCATATATTTT. Its translation is CASSEARGPGNTIYF.

As DNA, the CDR3 is TGTGCCAGCAGCGTCGACACTTCCCGTATCACAGATACGCAGTATTTT. Residues: CASSVDTSRITDTQYF. The rearrangement links TRBV5-6 to TRBJ2-3; D is undetermined. Germline V gene sequence: CDR1 SGHDT, CDR2 YYEEEE. V lost 4 bases and J 2 bases, leaving 17 bases between the germline ends. The CDR3 is made up of 16 amino acids. The full variable domain, in which reference TRBV5-6 and TRBJ2-3 provide the parts outside the CDR3, is DAGVTQSPTHLIKTRGQQVTLRCSPKSGHDTVSWYQQALGQGPQFIFQYYEEEERQRGNFPDRFSGHQFPNYSSELNVNALLLGDSALYLCASSVDTSRITDTQYFGPGTRLTVL.

The rearrangement uses TRBV7-9 and TRBJ1-1; D unresolved. Germline values: CDR1 SEHNR, CDR2 FQNEAQ (reference sequence). The CDR3 sequence is 14 residues long. V was cut by 6 bases and J by 5 bases, with 16 bases left in between. CDR3 residues: CASSSTRGRTEAFF. CDR3 sequence (DNA): TGTGCCAGCAGTTCAACACGAGGTCGGACTGAAGCTTTCTTT. Drawing the rest from reference TRBV7-9 and TRBJ1-1, the complete variable domain is DTGVSQNPRHKITKRGQNVTFRCDPISEHNRLYWYRQTLGQGPEFLTYFQNEAQLEKSRLLSDRFSAERPKGSFSTLEIQRTEQGDSAMYLCASSSTRGRTEAFFGQGTRLTVV.